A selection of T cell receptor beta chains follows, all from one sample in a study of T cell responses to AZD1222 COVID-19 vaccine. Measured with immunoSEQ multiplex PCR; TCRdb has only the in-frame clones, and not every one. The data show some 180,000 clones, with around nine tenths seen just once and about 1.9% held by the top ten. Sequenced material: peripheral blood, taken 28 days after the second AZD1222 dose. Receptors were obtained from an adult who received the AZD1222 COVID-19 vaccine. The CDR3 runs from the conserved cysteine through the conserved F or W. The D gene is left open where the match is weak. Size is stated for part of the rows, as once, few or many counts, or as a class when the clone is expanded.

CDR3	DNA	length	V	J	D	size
CASSAGQGKTEAFF	TGTGCCAGCAGCGCGGGACAGGGGAAAACTGAAGCTTTCTTT	14	TRBV9	TRBJ1-1	TRBD1	once
CASSMETQPQHF	TGTGCCAGCAGTATGGAGACTCAGCCCCAGCATTTT	12	TRBV12-3/TRBV12-4	TRBJ1-5	NA	NA
CASSSRQGLNSPLHF	TGTGCCAGCAGTTCCCGACAGGGCCTAAATTCACCCCTCCACTTT	15	TRBV6-5	TRBJ1-6	TRBD1	NA
CASSQVGSGMEYYGYTF	TGTGCCAGCAGCCAAGTGGGGAGCGGCATGGAATACTATGGCTACACCTTC	17	TRBV4-2	TRBJ1-2	NA	NA
CASSLFRAGLNEQFF	TGTGCCAGCAGCTTATTTCGGGCGGGACTAAATGAGCAGTTCTTC	15	TRBV11-2	TRBJ2-1	TRBD2	NA
CASSFYRGGNSPLHF	TGTGCCAGCAGCTTCTATCGGGGTGGAAATTCACCCCTCCACTTT	15	TRBV5-6	TRBJ1-6	NA	NA
CASSQGTRGREETQYF	TGCGCCAGCAGCCAAGGTACCAGGGGGCGTGAGGAGACCCAGTACTTC	16	TRBV4-1	TRBJ2-5	TRBD1	NA
CASSHPPYSYEQYF	TGCGCCAGCAGCCATCCTCCGTACTCCTACGAGCAGTACTTC	14	TRBV5-1	TRBJ2-7	NA	NA
CASLDRAINQPQHF	TGTGCCAGTTTAGACAGAGCTATCAATCAGCCCCAGCATTTT	14	TRBV19	TRBJ1-5	NA	NA
CASRRTGGQETQYF	TGTGCCAGCAGGCGAACAGGGGGGCAAGAGACCCAGTACTTC	14	TRBV6-5	TRBJ2-5	TRBD1	NA
CASREIPGHNNSPLHF	TGTGCCAGCAGAGAAATACCGGGACATAATAATTCACCCCTCCACTTT	16	TRBV27	TRBJ1-6	NA	NA
CASRRHFSNQPQHF	TGTGCCAGCAGGAGACATTTTAGCAATCAGCCCCAGCATTTT	14	TRBV6-5	TRBJ1-5	NA	NA
CASSQAWVHEQYF	TGCGCCAGCAGCCAAGCTTGGGTACACGAGCAGTACTTC	13	TRBV4-3	TRBJ2-7	NA	NA
CASSLGPGWNQPQHF	TGTGCCAGCAGCTTGGGTCCAGGGTGGAATCAGCCCCAGCATTTT	15	TRBV5-5	TRBJ1-5	NA	NA
CSVTDETNEKLFF	TGCAGCGTCACAGACGAGACTAATGAAAAACTGTTTTTT	13	TRBV29-1	TRBJ1-4	NA	NA
CASSPGRGRTEAFF	TGTGCCAGCAGCCCCGGACGTGGAAGGACTGAAGCTTTCTTT	14	TRBV3-1/TRBV3-2	TRBJ1-1	NA	NA
CASSGYMDTEAFF	TGCGCCAGCTCTGGTTATATGGACACTGAAGCTTTCTTT	13	TRBV5-1	TRBJ1-1	NA	NA
CAWSRNGGLNQPQHF	TGTGCCTGGAGCCGGAATGGGGGACTCAATCAGCCCCAGCATTTT	15	TRBV30	TRBJ1-5	NA	NA
CAISEEGGYGYTF	TGTGCCATCAGTGAGGAGGGCGGGTACGGCTACACCTTC	13	TRBV10-3	TRBJ1-2	NA	NA
CASSPYGLIYEQYF	TGTGCCAGTAGCCCTTATGGACTGATCTACGAGCAGTACTTC	14	TRBV19	TRBJ2-7	NA	NA
CASSRQGLYNEQFF	TGTGCCAGCTCAAGACAGGGGCTTTACAATGAGCAGTTCTTC	14	TRBV27	TRBJ2-1	TRBD1	NA
CASSFQLGAEAFF	TGTGCCAGCAGTTTTCAATTGGGTGCTGAAGCTTTCTTT	13	TRBV12-3/TRBV12-4	TRBJ1-1	NA	NA
CASSQVQGVDSPLHF	TGCGCCAGCAGCCAAGTCCAGGGTGTCGATTCACCCCTCCACTTT	15	TRBV4-1	TRBJ1-6	NA	NA
CASREQGAAGNTIYF	TGCGCCAGCAGGGAGCAGGGGGCGGCTGGAAACACCATATATTTT	15	TRBV10-2	TRBJ1-3	TRBD1	NA
CASSYADRGFNQPQHF	TGTGCCAGCAGTTACGCGGACAGGGGGTTCAATCAGCCCCAGCATTTT	16	TRBV6-6	TRBJ1-5	TRBD1	NA
CASSQEKGTVSLTF	TGTGCCAGCAGCCAAGAAAAGGGGACAGTCAGCTTGACTTTC	14	TRBV3-1/TRBV3-2	TRBJ2-6	TRBD1	once
CATSTGVVDQPQHF	TGTGCCACCAGTACAGGGGTCGTCGATCAGCCCCAGCATTTT	14	TRBV15	TRBJ1-5	TRBD1	NA
CATSRDPRGQVAPKNIQYF	TGTGCCACCAGCAGAGATCCTCGGGGGCAGGTTGCCCCCAAAAACATTCAGTACTTC	19	TRBV15	TRBJ2-4	NA	NA
CAWSWDSGMGNIQYF	TGTGCCTGGAGTTGGGACTCAGGAATGGGAAACATTCAGTACTTC	15	TRBV30	TRBJ2-4	NA	NA
CATSQTGGATDTQYF	TGTGCCACCAGTCAAACCGGGGGTGCCACAGATACGCAGTATTTT	15	TRBV24-1	TRBJ2-3	NA	NA
CASSLGAPGETQYF	TGTGCCAGCAGCTTAGGAGCCCCCGGGGAGACCCAGTACTTC	14	TRBV7-9	TRBJ2-5	NA	NA
CASSLDSYNEKLFF	TGTGCCAGCAGCTTAGACAGCTATAATGAAAAACTGTTTTTT	14	TRBV7-9	TRBJ1-4	NA	NA
CASSGVSNQPQHF	TGTGCCAGCAGTGGAGTTAGCAATCAGCCCCAGCATTTT	13	TRBV2	TRBJ1-5	NA	NA
CASSHWDEQFF	TGTGCCAGCAGCCACTGGGATGAGCAGTTCTTC	11	TRBV14	TRBJ2-1	NA	NA
CASSPGPYEQYF	TGTGCCAGCTCACCGGGCCCCTACGAGCAGTACTTC	12	TRBV18	TRBJ2-7	NA	NA
CASSLRESGELFF	TGTGCCAGCAGCTTAAGGGAGTCCGGGGAGCTGTTTTTT	13	TRBV7-3	TRBJ2-2	NA	NA
CASSVGSVGTGNTIYF	TGTGCCAGCAGCGTAGGTTCAGTGGGTACGGGAAACACCATATATTTT	16	TRBV9	TRBJ1-3	NA	NA
CASSLEGSAGTGLARNIQYF	TGTGCCAGCAGCTTAGAGGGTTCTGCCGGGACAGGGTTAGCTCGGAACATTCAGTACTTC	20	TRBV13	TRBJ2-4	TRBD1	NA
CASSPKKGTESYNEQFF	TGTGCCAGCAGCCCAAAAAAAGGGACAGAAAGCTACAATGAGCAGTTCTTC	17	TRBV7-2	TRBJ2-1	TRBD1	NA
CASSMLQGVYEQYF	TGTGCCAGTAGTATGTTGCAGGGGGTCTACGAGCAGTACTTC	14	TRBV19	TRBJ2-7	TRBD1	NA
CSVEAKYRGPKTQYF	TGCAGCGTTGAAGCAAAATACAGGGGGCCTAAGACCCAGTACTTC	15	TRBV29-1	TRBJ2-5	TRBD1	NA
CASSQVGVAAYNEQFF	TGTGCCAGCAGCCAAGTCGGGGTAGCGGCCTACAATGAGCAGTTCTTC	16	TRBV14	TRBJ2-1	NA	few
CASSRGTERNQPQHF	TGTGCCAGCAGCCGGGGGACAGAACGCAATCAGCCCCAGCATTTT	15	TRBV3-1/TRBV3-2	TRBJ1-5	TRBD1	once
CASSHRRGQGEGYTF	TGTGCCAGCAGCCACAGGAGAGGACAGGGAGAGGGCTACACCTTC	15	TRBV3-1/TRBV3-2	TRBJ1-2	TRBD1	NA
CASSWTDNEQFF	TGCGCCAGCAGCTGGACTGACAATGAGCAGTTCTTC	12	TRBV5-1	TRBJ2-1	NA	NA
CASSSPSLSGRGYEQYF	TGTGCCAGCAGTTCCCCATCTCTAAGCGGGAGAGGCTACGAGCAGTACTTC	17	TRBV27	TRBJ2-7	TRBD2	NA
CASSLWGRGYEQYF	TGTGCCAGCAGCTTATGGGGCAGGGGCTACGAGCAGTACTTC	14	TRBV7-9	TRBJ2-7	NA	NA
CASSLAARGQFF	TGTGCCAGCAGTTTAGCGGCCAGAGGGCAGTTCTTC	12	TRBV12-3/TRBV12-4	TRBJ2-1	NA	NA
CASSLIGGKDTEAFF	TGTGCCAGCAGCTTAATCGGGGGCAAGGACACTGAAGCTTTCTTT	15	TRBV7-2	TRBJ1-1	NA	NA
CASSIGQGTYEQYF	TGTGCCAGCAGCATCGGACAGGGGACCTACGAGCAGTACTTC	14	TRBV7-9	TRBJ2-7	TRBD1	NA
CASSLGRFNYGYTF	TGTGCCAGCAGCTTGGGACGGTTTAACTATGGCTACACCTTC	14	TRBV5-8	TRBJ1-2	NA	NA
CASSNGGSRTDTQYF	TGTGCCAGCAGTAACGGGGGTTCACGCACAGATACGCAGTATTTT	15	TRBV11-3	TRBJ2-3	NA	NA
CASSSGQSNYGYTF	TGTGCCAGCAGTTCGGGACAGAGCAACTATGGCTACACCTTC	14	TRBV28	TRBJ1-2	TRBD1	NA
CASSRSRDQGAGTGELFF	TGTGCCAGCAGTCGATCCCGCGATCAGGGGGCTGGCACCGGGGAGCTGTTTTTT	18	TRBV27	TRBJ2-2	TRBD1	NA